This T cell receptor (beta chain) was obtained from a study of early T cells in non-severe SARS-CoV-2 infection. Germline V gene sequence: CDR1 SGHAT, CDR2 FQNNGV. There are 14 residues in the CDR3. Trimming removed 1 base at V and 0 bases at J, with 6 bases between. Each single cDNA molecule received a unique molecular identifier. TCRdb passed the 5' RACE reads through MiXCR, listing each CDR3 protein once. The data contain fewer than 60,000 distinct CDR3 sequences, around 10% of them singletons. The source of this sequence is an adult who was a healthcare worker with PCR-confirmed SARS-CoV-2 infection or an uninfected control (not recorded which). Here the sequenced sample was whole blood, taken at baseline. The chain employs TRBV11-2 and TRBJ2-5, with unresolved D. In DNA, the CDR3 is TGTGCCAGCAGCTTAGCTAAGCACCAAGAGACCCAGTACTTC. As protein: CASSLAKHQETQYF.